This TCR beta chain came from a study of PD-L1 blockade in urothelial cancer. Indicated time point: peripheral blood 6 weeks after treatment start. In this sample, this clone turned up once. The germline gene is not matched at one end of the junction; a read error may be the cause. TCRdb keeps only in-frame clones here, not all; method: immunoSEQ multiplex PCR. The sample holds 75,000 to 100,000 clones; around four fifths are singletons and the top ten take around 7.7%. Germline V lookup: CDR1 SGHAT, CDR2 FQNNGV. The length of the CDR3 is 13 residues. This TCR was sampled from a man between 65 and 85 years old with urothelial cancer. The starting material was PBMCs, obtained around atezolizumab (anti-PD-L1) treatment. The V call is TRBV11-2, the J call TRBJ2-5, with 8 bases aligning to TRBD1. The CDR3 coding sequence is TGTGCCAGCAGCCTAGACAGGGGTGGGACCCAGTACTTC. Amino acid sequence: CASSLDRGGTQYF.